The sequence of this TCR beta chain was determined in a study of blood T cell repertoires in COVID-19. As handled by the study authors: Amplified reference gene primers provided the basis for estimating nucleated cell counts. Data came from immunoSEQ multiplex PCR; TCRdb stores just in-frame clones and leaves some out. The V and J calls and clone size were taken over from that table, and D and trimming were inferred from the DNA. Of hundreds of thousands of clones listed, around nine tenths were seen once; the top ten hold 6% to 6.5%. Participant ages covered roughly 18 to 89 years across 24 US areas. Either two negative PCRs, clearance, or symptom resolution qualified Cohort 3 donors as recovered. The CDR3 covers 14 residues. Germline V gene lookup returns CDR1 MDHEN and CDR2 SYDVKM. Trimming removed 6 bases from V and 0 bases from J, with 8 bases in between.

The receptor comes from a woman between 40 and 50 years old who had recovered from COVID-19. The V gene is TRBV28, the J gene TRBJ1-4; D gene unclear. The specimen sequenced was PBMCs or T cells enriched from blood (not recorded which). CDR3 residues: CASSLPATNEKLFF. The CDR3 region has the DNA TGTGCCAGCAGCTTGCCAGCAACTAATGAAAAACTGTTTTTT.